This TCR beta chain was sequenced during a study of metastatic and nonmetastatic thyroid tumors. Study at large: Blood and tumor or nodule tissue repertoires from malignant and benign thyroid patients were compared. Findings and limits, study-wide: For both blood and tumor, malignant thyroid tumors reportedly showed significantly higher TCR beta diversity than benign nodules did.

The entire patient cohort was treatment-naive prior to thyroid surgery. This clone came up a few times. What it binds is unknown. As originally analysed: CDR3 differences across clinicopathological groups were used to build a distant-metastasis classifier for papillary thyroid cancer. TCRdb re-clonotyped the PCR reads through MiXCR. TCRdb's processing, not the study's, gives the V and J calls here. The sample lists almost 85,000 clones, roughly an eighth occurring once. The CDR3 length is 14 residues. V shed 1 base, J shed 7 bases, and the junction held 3 bases outside the gene matches. Germline V gene lookup returns CDR1 SNHLY and CDR2 FYNNEI.

The sequenced sample was tumor tissue. This chain links TRBV2 with TRBJ2-4, with 8 bases matching TRBD2. This TCR was sampled from a female donor with papillary thyroid cancer or a benign thyroid nodule (not recorded which). Some clones in this sample may be carry-over from other donors' samples. Here the CDR3 DNA reads TGTGCCAGCAGTGAAGTCGCTAGCGGGAACATTCAGTACTTC. The encoded protein is CASSEVASGNIQYF.